This T cell receptor beta chain was captured by sequencing in a study of post-analysis software for immune sequencing data. cDNA libraries for TCR beta contained unique molecular identifiers. From the PCR reads, TCRdb called clonotypes with MiXCR, one entry per CDR3 protein. The profile covers hundreds of thousands of distinct CDR3 sequences, with under 70% appearing a single time and about 4.5% taken by the ten largest. CDR1 is SEHNR and CDR2 is FQNEAQ in the germline V gene (reference sequence). V dropped 3 bases and J dropped 4; count of bases not matched to a gene: 9. The CDR3 totals 17 residues. Broader study findings: People with multiple sclerosis had a significantly lower normalized Chao1 diversity than controls did. The five TRBV segments detected at higher frequency in patients than in controls included TRBV5-6, TRBV5-1 and TRBV20-1.

A word on this clonotype: Its antigen remains unidentified.

V and J are TRBV7-9 and TRBJ2-2, with TRBD1 identical over 9 bases. This receptor was obtained from a girl between 5 and 17 years old with multiple sclerosis. Material for sequencing was blood. As DNA, the CDR3 is TGTGCCAGCAGCTTCCCCGACAGGGGGACGGGCACCGGGGAGCTGTTTTTT. This sequence encodes CASSFPDRGTGTGELFF.